Sequencing of this T cell receptor (beta chain) was carried out in a study of cytomegalovirus exposure and HLA in healthy donors. Whole-study results and caveats: Analyses of presence/absence relied on an assumption of roughly uniform sequencing depth across donors. In most subjects, TCR beta sequences reportedly gave accurate predictions of HLA-A and HLA-B alleles. Using a false discovery rate of 0.05, a later analysis showed that around 16,000 TCR beta sequences were associated with HLA alleles. A list of roughly 160 TCR beta chains associated with cytomegalovirus was given.

PCR used 60 Vbeta primers and 13 Jbeta primers. Method: immunoSEQ multiplex PCR; TCRdb's copy keeps in-frame clones and lacks some. The sample includes roughly 130,000 clones, approximately 78% seen only once; the top ten take approximately 6%. In germline, CDR1 is SGHRS, CDR2 YFSETQ. The ends lost 3 bases at V and 5 bases at J; junction bases unmatched: 13. This CDR3 region has 16 residues. This clone was seen a single time. Its specificity is not known. The TCR was taken from a woman aged 40 to 50 in good health and CMV-seropositive. V usage is TRBV5-1 and J usage is TRBJ1-1, with 7 bases lining up with TRBD1. Source material: PBMCs. Here the CDR3 DNA reads TGCGCCAGCAGCTCGACACAGGGGAACCTGAGGACTGAAGCTTTCTTT. Its translation is CASSSTQGNLRTEAFF.